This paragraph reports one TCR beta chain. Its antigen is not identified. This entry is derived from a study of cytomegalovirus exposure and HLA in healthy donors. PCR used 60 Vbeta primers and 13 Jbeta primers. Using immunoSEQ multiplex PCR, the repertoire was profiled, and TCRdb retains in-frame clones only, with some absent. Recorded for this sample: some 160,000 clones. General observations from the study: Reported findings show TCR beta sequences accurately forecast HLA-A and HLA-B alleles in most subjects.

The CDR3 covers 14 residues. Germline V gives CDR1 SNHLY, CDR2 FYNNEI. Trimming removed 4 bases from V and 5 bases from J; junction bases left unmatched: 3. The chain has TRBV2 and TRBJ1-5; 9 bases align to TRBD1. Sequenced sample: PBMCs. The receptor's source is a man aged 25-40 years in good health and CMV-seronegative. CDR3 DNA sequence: TGTGCCAGCAGTGTGGGACAGGGATATCAGCCCCAGCATTTT. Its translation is CASSVGQGYQPQHF.